A selection of T cell receptor beta chains follows, all from one sample in a study of early T cells in non-severe SARS-CoV-2 infection. TCRdb re-derived calls from the 5' RACE reads in MiXCR, one entry per CDR3 protein. This sample has tens of thousands of distinct CDR3 sequences, with approximately 5.4% found just once. What was sequenced was whole blood. Receptor source: an adult who was a healthcare worker with PCR-confirmed SARS-CoV-2 infection or an uninfected control (not recorded which). Both conserved end residues are part of each CDR3. A D gene is named only where the DNA matches it firmly. Clone size appears in some rows only: once, few, many, or a class for an expanded clone.

>-|TRBV10-3|TRBJ2-7|TRBD2
TGTGCCATCAGTACTAGCGGGCCCTACGAGCAGTACTTC
CAISTSGPYEQYF
>many|TRBV18|TRBJ2-4|-
TGTGCCAGCTCTTTATGGGCTGACATTCAGTACTTC
CASSLWADIQYF
>many|TRBV20-1|TRBJ1-1|-
TGCAGTGCTAGAGATGCTTTGAAAGGGGCTTTCTTT
CSARDALKGAFF
>many|TRBV27|TRBJ2-1|-
TGTGCCAGCAGAAAGTCTTTGCGGGAAGGTAACAATGAGCAGTTCTTC
CASRKSLREGNNEQFF
>-|TRBV12-3/TRBV12-4|TRBJ2-7|TRBD1
TGTGCCAGCAGTCCTCCTGGACAGGGGAGAAACCACGAGCAGTACTTC
CASSPPGQGRNHEQYF
>-|TRBV20-1|TRBJ2-7|TRBD2
TGCAGTGCCCTACGCGGGGGCTACGAGCAGTACTTC
CSALRGGYEQYF
>many|TRBV15|TRBJ2-1|TRBD2
TGTGCCACCAGCGGGGGACTAGCGGTTAATGAGCAGTTCTTC
CATSGGLAVNEQFF
>many|TRBV20-1|TRBJ2-1|TRBD2
TGCAGTGCTAGAGCCTTCACTAGCGGGAATTCAAATGAGCAGTTCTTC
CSARAFTSGNSNEQFF
>-|TRBV6-1|TRBJ2-1|-
TGTGCCAGCAGTAGCGACAGCTACAATGAGCAGTTCTTC
CASSSDSYNEQFF
>many|TRBV10-3|TRBJ2-5|-
TGTGCCATCAGTGATACGGGAGTGGAGACCCAGTACTTC
CAISDTGVETQYF
>-|TRBV11-2|TRBJ1-4|TRBD1
TGTGCCAGCAGCAGGCGCCCCGGGACAGATAATGAAAAACTGTTTTTT
CASSRRPGTDNEKLFF